Listed here is a single TCR beta chain. The antigen this receptor binds is unknown. There are no base qualities to consult, and no much larger clone falls within one base. The cohort comprised around 690 healthy bone marrow donors. At the time of sampling, every cohort member was nominally healthy, though immune exposures that went unrecorded were likely present. The donor tested CMV seronegative, placing the donor among the approximately 400 seronegative members of the cohort. A peripheral blood sample was collected from each donor, and TCR beta sequencing was performed on peripheral blood mononuclear cells. The Qiagen DNeasy Blood Extraction Kit was used to extract genomic DNA from the blood cell samples. The data were taken from a study of cytomegalovirus exposure and HLA in healthy donors (dated by TCRdb to the late 2010s). Regarding the research as a whole: An earlier analysis of roughly 630 of the donors reported 276 Gb of sequence data and roughly 110 million unique TCR beta sequences from about 179 million T cells. An early release that covered 640 HLA-typed donors contained approximately 300 gigabases of sequencing data and around 80 million unique TCR sequences. Among the roughly 430 genotyped donors, 75% to 90% belonged to the genetic ancestry cluster associated with self-reported Caucasian donors. The study aimed to test whether cataloging public T cell receptors could reveal signatures of past pathogen exposure. The T cell repertoires of under 700 subjects were profiled by immunosequencing and related to cytomegalovirus serostatus. Besides the first cohort of around 670 subjects, a separate validation cohort made up of roughly 130 different subjects was used. To predict cytomegalovirus infection status, the study brought together high-throughput TCR immunosequencing, statistical association of individual TCRs with disease status, and machine learning. A later analysis re-examined previously published TCR beta repertoires from roughly 650 donors and added high-resolution HLA genotyping to investigate patterns of TCR occurrence. The later analysis used no new phenotypic data to find candidate immune exposures, relying instead on TCR beta sequences and their occurrence across donors. To decide whether each TCR beta V gene segment behaved as functional or pseudogenic, an earlier analysis of some 600 of the donors relied on high-throughput TCR beta sequencing. Alongside the repertoire data, information on donor age, sex, ethnicity and CMV serostatus was compiled. In a later genetic analysis, genome-wide SNP genotypes for about 65% of the roughly 670 donors were used, and that subset was treated as a discovery cohort. All discovery cohort repertoires had been generated on a single sequencing platform. HLA typing included class I and class II loci at four-digit resolution. Typing coverage varied by locus: roughly 629-640 donors for A, B, C, DRB1 and DQB1; approximately 520 for DQA1; nearly 610 for DPA1; around 490 for DPB1. A few DR-DQ haplotypes were handled as single units for association and clustering because linkage in the cohort was strong. Among over 350 genotyped donors of the cohort, an average of approximately 250,000 unique TCR beta nucleotide sequences were sequenced per donor, approximately 20% of them non-productive. The paper's findings and limits, for the study overall: When HLA alleles, especially DR and DQ, strongly co-occurred, TCR associations were difficult to assign to individual alleles. For the cohort, immune exposure information was limited to CMV serostatus. The cohort was sequenced for TCR beta chains only, and without alpha or paired-chain data the features that could be detected were limited. The classifier was reported to diagnose cytomegalovirus status with high specificity and sensitivity in both the original and validation cohorts. Most CMV-associated TCR beta chains appeared to be HLA-restricted in a later analysis, and the HLA associations seemed to be driven largely by CMV exposure. Some IMGT-functional V segments, including TRBV6-2 and TRBV6-3, could not be distinguished by the 87-base-pair reads and were therefore excluded. An earlier analysis of approximately 500 of the donors showed that most TCR beta V segments appeared in productive rearrangements either about 87% or about 30% of the time, which broadly matched IMGT annotations. The study gave a list of 150 to 200 TCR beta chains associated with cytomegalovirus. An association between a missense DCLRE1C variant and V-gene and J-gene trimming of TCR beta chains was found in a later genetic analysis and replicated in an independent cohort. Compared with the approximately 600-donor mean, donors in an Asian-associated ancestry cluster had fewer N-insertions in productive TCRs, according to a later genetic analysis. Because counts were too low, more than 15 rarely observed V segments, including chromosome 9 orphons, were excluded from the earlier analysis of 587 of the donors. While some public TCRs were present in many individuals, most TCR sequences turned up only very rarely across donors. In vitro tests confirmed that a few of the cytomegalovirus-associated TCR beta chains recognize cytomegalovirus antigens. A later analysis found that TCR association rates varied across HLA loci, with DRB1 alleles showing the most associated TCRs and HLA-C alleles the fewest. It was suggested by the authors that the approach could potentially be generalized to other disease states and immunological phenotypes. In a later analysis, several top co-occurrence clusters were reported to appear linked to parvovirus B19, influenza, CMV and Epstein-Barr virus. A further reported finding was that TCR beta sequences accurately predicted the HLA-A and HLA-B alleles for most subjects in the first cohort. A later analysis associated some 17,000 TCR beta sequences with specific HLA alleles at a false discovery rate of 0.05. A cluster of highly shared sequence variants was judged likely to be a technical artifact of the sequencing pipeline. Sequencing depth was assumed to be roughly uniform across donors in the presence/absence analyses, though that assumption may not hold. Because HLA typing was missing for some donors at each locus, association tests included only the typed subset. In a later analysis, HLA-associated TCR beta chains showed more clonal expansion and lower generation probabilities than non-associated chains that were equally common. Correlated functional status among segregating V segments might be attributable to linkage disequilibrium, but an unknown experimental factor could not be ruled out.

Trimming removed 6 bases from V and 8 bases from J, leaving 10 bases between the germline ends. Reading from cysteine to phenylalanine, the CDR3 counts 12 amino acids. Only the CDR3 region is kept as DNA, spanning 36 bases read in frame from base 1. CDR1 and CDR2 (KGHSH, LQKENI) derive from the germline V gene. Receptor libraries were prepared by the immunoSEQ multiplex PCR assay. For the multiplex PCR, a mixture combining 60 forward primers for TCR Vbeta segments and 13 reverse primers for TCR Jbeta segments was used. Amplification of the CDR3 region of rearranged TCR beta genes was performed with a multiplex PCR assay on genomic DNA. The amplified TCR beta libraries were sequenced on the Illumina HiSeq System as 87-base-pair reads. On the authors' methods: A later analysis counted some 80 million unique TCR beta chains across the 640 or so repertoires, and around 9.9 million of these chains were shared by at least two donors. Raw reads were error-corrected and collapsed into unique sequences with a nearest-neighbor algorithm that merged closely related sequences to remove PCR and sequencing errors. To assign V, D and J gene segments, CDR3 sequences were aligned to IMGT reference sequences. Each retained sequence needed at least a six-nucleotide match to both a V gene segment and a J gene segment. Rearrangements were classified as productive when the CDR3 lacked stop codons and remained in frame with V and J, and all other rearrangements were classified as non-productive. CDR3 was defined according to IMGT convention as the region running from the second conserved V-encoded cysteine to the conserved J-encoded phenylalanine. The earlier analysis of approximately 500 of the donors excluded sequences that lacked an unambiguous match to a single V gene segment. In an earlier analysis of some 590 of the donors, V segments were called functional above 56.7% productive rearrangements and were called segregating when the between-donor standard deviation exceeded 5%. A statistical classification framework was built for diagnosing cytomegalovirus status from the catalog of TCR beta chain sequences. In a later analysis, V and J genes were assigned by comparing TCR nucleotide sequences against IMGT/GENE-DB human TR gene sequences. The TCRdist pipeline was used in a later analysis to assign CDR3 sequences and most-parsimonious VDJ recombination scenarios. A later analysis defined each TCR beta chain by its CDR3 amino acid sequence plus V-gene family, and excluded reads lacking a unique V-gene family. As a way to deal with suspected cross-contamination and a sequencing artifact, a later analysis dropped 500 to 700 nucleotide sequences that were highly shared and had low generation probability. In a later analysis, a clonal expansion index for each public chain was calculated from normalized within-repertoire ranks of inferred template counts. In a later analysis, generation probabilities were computed using a VDJ recombination model fitted to out-of-frame rearrangements, and the results were checked against IGoR. In a later analysis, hypergeometric tests were used to score TCR-TCR, TCR-HLA and TCR-CMV co-occurrence, with a repertoire-size bias correction applied to TCR pairs. In a later analysis, false discovery rates were estimated by permuting HLA or CMV assignments 20 times. In a later analysis, co-occurring TCRs were grouped with DBSCAN, and TCRdist sequence similarity was added when clustering was performed within HLA-allele-positive subsets. Co-occurrence clustering excluded repertoires with fewer than 30,000 or more than 120,000 public chains, plus five with anomalous nucleotide sharing. TCRdb took over this immuneACCESS table, retaining in-frame rearrangements with V and J assigned. Such tables are incomplete; in checked studies, under half of the missing clones stem from an unresolved V gene, and the remainder is unexplained. V and J calls and clone size are those listed in that table; D and trimming were worked out from the DNA. In this sample the table shows 110,000 to 150,000 clones, approximately 80% of which occur a single time. The ten top clones hold less than 5% of the sample.

This receptor chain uses TRBV18 and TRBJ1-4; there is no confident call for the D gene. Sequenced: PBMCs. The TCR originated in a male donor in good health and CMV-seronegative. The DNA is TGTGCCAGCTCCCCAGCGGGGGAAAAACTGTTTTTT. This codes for CASSPAGEKLFF.